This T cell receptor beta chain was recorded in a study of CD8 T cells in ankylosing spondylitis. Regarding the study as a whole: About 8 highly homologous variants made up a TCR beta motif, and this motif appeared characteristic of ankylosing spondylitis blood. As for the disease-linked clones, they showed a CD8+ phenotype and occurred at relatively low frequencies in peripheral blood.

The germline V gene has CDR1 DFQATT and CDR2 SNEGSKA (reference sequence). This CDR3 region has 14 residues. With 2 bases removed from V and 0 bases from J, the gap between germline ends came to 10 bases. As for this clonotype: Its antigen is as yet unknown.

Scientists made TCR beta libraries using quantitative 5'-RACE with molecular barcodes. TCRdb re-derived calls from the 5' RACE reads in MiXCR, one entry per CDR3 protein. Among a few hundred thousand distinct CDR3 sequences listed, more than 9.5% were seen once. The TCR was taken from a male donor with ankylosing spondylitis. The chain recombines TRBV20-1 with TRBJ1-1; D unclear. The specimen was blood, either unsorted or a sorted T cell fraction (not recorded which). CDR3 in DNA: TGCAGTGCTAGACTGGGGTCGGTGAACACTGAAGCTTTCTTT. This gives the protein CSARLGSVNTEAFF.